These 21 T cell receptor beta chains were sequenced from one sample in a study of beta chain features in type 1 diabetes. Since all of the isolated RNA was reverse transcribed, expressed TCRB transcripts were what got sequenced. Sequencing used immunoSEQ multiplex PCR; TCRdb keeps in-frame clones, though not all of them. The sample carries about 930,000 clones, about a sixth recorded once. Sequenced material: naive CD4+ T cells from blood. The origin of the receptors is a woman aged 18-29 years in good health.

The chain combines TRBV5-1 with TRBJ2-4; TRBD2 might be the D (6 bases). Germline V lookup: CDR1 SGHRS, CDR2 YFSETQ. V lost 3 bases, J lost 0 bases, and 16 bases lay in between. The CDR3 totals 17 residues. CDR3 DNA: TGCGCCAGCAGCTCCTTGGGCGGAGGGGAAGCCAAAAACATTCAGTACTTC. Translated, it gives CASSSLGGGEAKNIQYF.

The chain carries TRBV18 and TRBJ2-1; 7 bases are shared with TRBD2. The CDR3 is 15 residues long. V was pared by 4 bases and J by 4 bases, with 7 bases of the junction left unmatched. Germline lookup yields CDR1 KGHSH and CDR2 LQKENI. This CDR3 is CASSLLAAEYNEQFF. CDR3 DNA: TGTGCCAGCTCACTGCTAGCGGCCGAATACAATGAGCAGTTCTTC.

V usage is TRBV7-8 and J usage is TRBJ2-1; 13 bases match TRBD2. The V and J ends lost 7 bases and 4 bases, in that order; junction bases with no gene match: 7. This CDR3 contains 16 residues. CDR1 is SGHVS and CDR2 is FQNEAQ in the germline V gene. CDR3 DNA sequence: TGTGCCAGCACTCGGACTAGCGGGAGTTGGTACAATGAGCAGTTCTTC. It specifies CASTRTSGSWYNEQFF.

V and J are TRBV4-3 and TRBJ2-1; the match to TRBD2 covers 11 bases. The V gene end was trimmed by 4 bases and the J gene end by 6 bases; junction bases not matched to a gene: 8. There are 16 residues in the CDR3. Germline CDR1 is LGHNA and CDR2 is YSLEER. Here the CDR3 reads CASSLFLAGGGNEQFF. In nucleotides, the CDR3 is TGCGCCAGCAGCCTCTTTCTAGCGGGAGGAGGCAATGAGCAGTTCTTC.

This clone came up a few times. The CDR3 coding sequence is TGTGCCAGTAGTAAGGTGAGAGTAAGCAATCAGCCCCAGCATTTT. Its translation is CASSKVRVSNQPQHF. This sequence joins TRBV19 and TRBJ1-5; D uncertain. The CDR3 consists of 15 residues. Germline V CDR1 and CDR2: LNHDA, SQIVND (reference sequence). Trimming removed 4 bases at V and 1 base at J, with 11 bases between.

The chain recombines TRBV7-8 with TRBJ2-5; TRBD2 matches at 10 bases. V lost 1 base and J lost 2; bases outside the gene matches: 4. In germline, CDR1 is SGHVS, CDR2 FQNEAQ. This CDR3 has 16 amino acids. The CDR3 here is CASSLDLAGVQETQYF. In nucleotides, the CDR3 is TGTGCCAGCAGCTTAGATCTAGCGGGAGTTCAAGAGACCCAGTACTTC.

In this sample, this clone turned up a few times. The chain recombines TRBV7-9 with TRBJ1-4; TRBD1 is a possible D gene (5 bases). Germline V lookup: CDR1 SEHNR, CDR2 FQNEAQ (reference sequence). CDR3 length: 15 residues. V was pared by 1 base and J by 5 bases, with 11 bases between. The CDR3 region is CASSLEGRLNEKLFF. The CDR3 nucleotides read TGTGCCAGCAGCTTAGAGGGGAGACTAAATGAAAAACTGTTTTTT. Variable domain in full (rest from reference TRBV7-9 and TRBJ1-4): DTGVSQNPRHKITKRGQNVTFRCDPISEHNRLYWYRQTLGQGPEFLTYFQNEAQLEKSRLLSDRFSAERPKGSFSTLEIQRTEQGDSAMYLCASSLEGRLNEKLFFGSGTQLSVL.

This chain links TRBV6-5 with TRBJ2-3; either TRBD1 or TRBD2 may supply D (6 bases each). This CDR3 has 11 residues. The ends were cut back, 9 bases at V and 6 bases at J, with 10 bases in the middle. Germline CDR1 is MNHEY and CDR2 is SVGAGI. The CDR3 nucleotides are TGTGCCAGAGGGGGGTCGGATACGCAGTATTTT. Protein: CARGGSDTQYF.

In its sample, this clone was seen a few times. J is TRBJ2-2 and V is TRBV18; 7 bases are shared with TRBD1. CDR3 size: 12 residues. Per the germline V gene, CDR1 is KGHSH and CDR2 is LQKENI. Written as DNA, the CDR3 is TGTAAGACAGGGAAGAACACCGGGGAGCTGTTTTTT. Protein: CKTGKNTGELFF.

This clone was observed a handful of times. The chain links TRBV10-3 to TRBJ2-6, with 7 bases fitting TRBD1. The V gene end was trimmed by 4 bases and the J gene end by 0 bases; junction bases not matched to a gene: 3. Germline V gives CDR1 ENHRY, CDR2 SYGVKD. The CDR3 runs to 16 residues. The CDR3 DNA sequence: TGTGCCATCAGTGGCTCAGGGGGCTCTGGGGCCAACGTCCTGACTTTC. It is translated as CAISGSGGSGANVLTF.

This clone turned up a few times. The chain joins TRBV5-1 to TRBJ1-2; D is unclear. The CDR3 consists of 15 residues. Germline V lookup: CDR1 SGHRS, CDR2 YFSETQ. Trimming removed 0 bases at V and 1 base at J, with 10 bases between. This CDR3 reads CASSLGSVGNYGYTF. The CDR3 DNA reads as TGCGCCAGCAGCTTGGGATCAGTCGGTAACTATGGCTACACCTTC.

This CDR3 reads CSVDSPPGQVLNEQFF. For the CDR3, the DNA is TGCAGCGTTGATTCACCTCCGGGACAGGTTTTAAATGAGCAGTTCTTC. The chain links TRBV29-1 to TRBJ2-1; 8 bases match TRBD1. This CDR3 is 16 amino acids long. The germline CDR1 and CDR2 sequences are SQVTM and ANQGSEA. With 3 bases clipped from V and 7 bases from J, the junction kept 14 bases outside the gene matches.

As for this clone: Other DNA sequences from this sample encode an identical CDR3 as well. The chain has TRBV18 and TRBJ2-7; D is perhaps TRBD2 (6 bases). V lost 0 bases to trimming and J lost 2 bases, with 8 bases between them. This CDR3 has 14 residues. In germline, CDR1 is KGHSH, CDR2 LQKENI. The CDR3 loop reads CASSPPAGTYEQYF. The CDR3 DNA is TGTGCCAGCTCACCACCCGCGGGAACCTACGAGCAGTACTTC. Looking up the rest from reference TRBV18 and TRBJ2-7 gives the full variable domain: NAGVMQNPRHLVRRRGQEARLRCSPMKGHSHVYWYRQLPEEGLKFMVYLQKENIIDESGMPKERFSAEFPKEGPSILRIQQVVRGDSAAYFCASSPPAGTYEQYFGPGTRLTVT.

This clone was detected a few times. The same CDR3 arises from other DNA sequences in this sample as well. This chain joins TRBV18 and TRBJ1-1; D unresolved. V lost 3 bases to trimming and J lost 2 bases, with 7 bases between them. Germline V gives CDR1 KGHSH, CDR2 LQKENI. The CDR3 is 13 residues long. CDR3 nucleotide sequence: TGTGCCAGCTCACCGGGAGAAAACACTGAAGCTTTCTTT. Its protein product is CASSPGENTEAFF.

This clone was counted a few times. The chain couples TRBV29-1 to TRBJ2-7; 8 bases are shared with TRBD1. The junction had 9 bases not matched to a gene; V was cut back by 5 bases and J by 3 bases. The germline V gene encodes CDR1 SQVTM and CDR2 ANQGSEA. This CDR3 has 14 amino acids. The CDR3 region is CSVRTGTGLYEQYF. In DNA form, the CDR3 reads TGCAGCGTTCGAACCGGGACAGGACTCTACGAGCAGTACTTC.

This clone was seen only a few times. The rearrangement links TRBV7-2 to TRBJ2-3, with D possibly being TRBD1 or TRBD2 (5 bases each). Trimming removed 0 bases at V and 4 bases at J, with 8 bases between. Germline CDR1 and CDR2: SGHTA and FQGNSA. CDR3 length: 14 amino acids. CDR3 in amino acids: CASSLAGASDTQYF. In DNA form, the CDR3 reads TGTGCCAGCAGCTTAGCCGGGGCCTCAGATACGCAGTATTTT.

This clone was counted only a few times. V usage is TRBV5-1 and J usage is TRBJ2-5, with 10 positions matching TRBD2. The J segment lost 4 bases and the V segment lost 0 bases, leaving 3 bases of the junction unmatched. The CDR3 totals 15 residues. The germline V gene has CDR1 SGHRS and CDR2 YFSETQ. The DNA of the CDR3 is TGCGCCAGCAGCTTGGGACTAGCGGGCTCAGAGACCCAGTACTTC. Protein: CASSLGLAGSETQYF.

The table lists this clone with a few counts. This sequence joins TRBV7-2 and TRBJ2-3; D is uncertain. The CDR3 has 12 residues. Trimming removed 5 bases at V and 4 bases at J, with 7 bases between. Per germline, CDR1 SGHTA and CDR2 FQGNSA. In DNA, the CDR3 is TGTGCCAGCAGCCGAGACTCAGATACGCAGTATTTT. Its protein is CASSRDSDTQYF.

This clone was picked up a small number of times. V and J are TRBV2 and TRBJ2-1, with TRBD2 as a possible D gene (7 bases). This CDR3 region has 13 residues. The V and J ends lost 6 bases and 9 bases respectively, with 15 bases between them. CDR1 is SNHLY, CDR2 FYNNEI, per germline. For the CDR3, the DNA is TGTGCCAGCAGGGAGGGGGGGCTTGGTGAGCAGTTCTTC. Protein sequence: CASREGGLGEQFF. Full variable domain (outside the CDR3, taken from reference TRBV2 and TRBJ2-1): EPEVTQTPSHQVTQMGQEVILRCVPISNHLYFYWYRQILGQKVEFLVSFYNNEISEKSEIFDDQFSVERPDGSNFTLKIRSTKLEDSAMYFCASREGGLGEQFFGPGTRLTVL.

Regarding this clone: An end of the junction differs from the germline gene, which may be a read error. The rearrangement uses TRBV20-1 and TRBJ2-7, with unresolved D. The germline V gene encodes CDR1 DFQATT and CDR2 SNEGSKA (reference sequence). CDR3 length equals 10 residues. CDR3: CSVRRHEQYF. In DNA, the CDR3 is TGCAGTGTTAGACGGCACGAGCAGTACTTC.

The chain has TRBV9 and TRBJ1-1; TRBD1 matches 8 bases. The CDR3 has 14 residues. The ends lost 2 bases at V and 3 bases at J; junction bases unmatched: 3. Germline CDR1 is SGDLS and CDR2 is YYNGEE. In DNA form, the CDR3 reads TGTGCCAGCAGCGTTATACAGGGGGACACTGAAGCTTTCTTT. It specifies CASSVIQGDTEAFF. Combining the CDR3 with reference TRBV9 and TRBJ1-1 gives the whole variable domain DSGVTQTPKHLITATGQRVTLRCSPRSGDLSVYWYQQSLDQGLQFLIQYYNGEERAKGNILERFSAQQFPDLHSELNLSSLELGDSALYFCASSVIQGDTEAFFGQGTRLTVV.